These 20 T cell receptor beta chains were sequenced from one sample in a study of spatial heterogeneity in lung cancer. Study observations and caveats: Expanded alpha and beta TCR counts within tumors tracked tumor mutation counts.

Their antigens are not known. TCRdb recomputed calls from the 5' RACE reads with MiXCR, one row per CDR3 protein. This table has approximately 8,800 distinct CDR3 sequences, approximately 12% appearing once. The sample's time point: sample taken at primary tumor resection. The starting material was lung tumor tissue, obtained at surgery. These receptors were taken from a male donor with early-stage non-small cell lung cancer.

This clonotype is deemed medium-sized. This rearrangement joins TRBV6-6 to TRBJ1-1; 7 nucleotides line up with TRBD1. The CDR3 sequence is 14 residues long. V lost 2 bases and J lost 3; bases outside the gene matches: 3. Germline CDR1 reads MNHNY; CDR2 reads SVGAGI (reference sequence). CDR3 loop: CASSYQQGYTEAFF. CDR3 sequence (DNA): TGTGCCAGCAGTTACCAACAGGGGTACACTGAAGCTTTCTTT.

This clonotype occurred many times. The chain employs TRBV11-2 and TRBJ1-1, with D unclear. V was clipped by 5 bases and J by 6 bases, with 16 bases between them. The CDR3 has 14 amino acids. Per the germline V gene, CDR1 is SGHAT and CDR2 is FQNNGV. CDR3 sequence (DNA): TGTGCCAGCAGCCCGCCCCCAGCGGTGTCTGAAGCTTTCTTT. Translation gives CASSPPPAVSEAFF.

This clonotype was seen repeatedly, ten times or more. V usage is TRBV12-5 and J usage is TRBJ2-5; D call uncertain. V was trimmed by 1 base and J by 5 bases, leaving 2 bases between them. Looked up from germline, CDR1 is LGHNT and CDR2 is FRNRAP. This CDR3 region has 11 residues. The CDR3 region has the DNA TGTGCTAGTGGTTTGGCGGAGACCCAGTACTTC. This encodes CASGLAETQYF.

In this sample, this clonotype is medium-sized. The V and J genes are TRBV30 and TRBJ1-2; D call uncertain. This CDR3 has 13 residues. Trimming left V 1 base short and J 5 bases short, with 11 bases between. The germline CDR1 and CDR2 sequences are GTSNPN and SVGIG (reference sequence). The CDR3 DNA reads TGTGCCTGGAGTGGAGCGATTAGTTATGGCTACACCTTC. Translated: CAWSGAISYGYTF.

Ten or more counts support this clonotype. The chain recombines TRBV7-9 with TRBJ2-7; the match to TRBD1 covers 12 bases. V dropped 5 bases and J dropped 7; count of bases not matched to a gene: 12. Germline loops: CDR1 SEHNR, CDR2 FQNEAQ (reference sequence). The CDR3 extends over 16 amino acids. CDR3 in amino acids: CASSPDTGQGALEQYF. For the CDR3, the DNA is TGTGCCAGCAGCCCAGATACGGGACAGGGGGCGTTAGAGCAGTACTTC. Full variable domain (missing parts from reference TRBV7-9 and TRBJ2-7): DTGVSQNPRHKITKRGQNVTFRCDPISEHNRLYWYRQTLGQGPEFLTYFQNEAQLEKSRLLSDRFSAERPKGSFSTLEIQRTEQGDSAMYLCASSPDTGQGALEQYFGPGTRLTVT.

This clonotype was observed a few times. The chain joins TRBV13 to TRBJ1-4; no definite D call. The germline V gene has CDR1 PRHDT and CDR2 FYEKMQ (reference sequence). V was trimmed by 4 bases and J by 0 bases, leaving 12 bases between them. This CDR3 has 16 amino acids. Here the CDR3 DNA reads TGTGCCAGCAGCTACCGGGCCTCTGCAACTAATGAAAAACTGTTTTTT. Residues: CASSYRASATNEKLFF.

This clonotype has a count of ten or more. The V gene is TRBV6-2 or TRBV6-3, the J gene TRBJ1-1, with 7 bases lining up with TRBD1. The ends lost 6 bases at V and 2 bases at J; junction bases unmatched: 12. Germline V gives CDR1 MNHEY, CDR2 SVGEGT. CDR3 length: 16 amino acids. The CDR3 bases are TGTGCCAGCAGCATCGGGACAGTGGGAGCTAACACTGAAGCTTTCTTT. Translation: CASSIGTVGANTEAFF.

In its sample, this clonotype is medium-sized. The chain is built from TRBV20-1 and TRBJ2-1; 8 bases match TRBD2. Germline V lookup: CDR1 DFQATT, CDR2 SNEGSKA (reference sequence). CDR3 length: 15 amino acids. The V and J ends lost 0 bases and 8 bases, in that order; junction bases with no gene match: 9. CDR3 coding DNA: TGCAGTGCTAGAGATCCAGCGGGAGTATCGGATGAGCAGTTCTTC. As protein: CSARDPAGVSDEQFF.

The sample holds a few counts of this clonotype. The CDR3 DNA reads TGTGCCAGCAGCCTTGGGAACAGCTTAACCTACGAGCAGTACTTC. Protein sequence: CASSLGNSLTYEQYF. The chain has TRBV4-2 and TRBJ2-7, with D hard to call. Germline lookup yields CDR1 LGHNA and CDR2 YNFKEQ. This CDR3 contains 15 residues. The V gene lost 4 bases and the J gene lost 2 bases, with 15 bases spanning the gap.

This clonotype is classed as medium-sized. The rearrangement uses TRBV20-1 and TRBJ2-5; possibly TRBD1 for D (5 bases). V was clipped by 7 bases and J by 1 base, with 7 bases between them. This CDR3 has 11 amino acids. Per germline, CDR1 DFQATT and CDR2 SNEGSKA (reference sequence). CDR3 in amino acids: CSGGFQETQYF. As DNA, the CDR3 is TGCAGTGGGGGCTTCCAAGAGACCCAGTACTTC.

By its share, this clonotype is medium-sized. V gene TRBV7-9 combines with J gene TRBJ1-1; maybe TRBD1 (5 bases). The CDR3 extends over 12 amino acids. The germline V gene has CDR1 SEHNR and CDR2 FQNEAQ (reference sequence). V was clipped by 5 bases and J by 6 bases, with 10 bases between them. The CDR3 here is CASSTPGAEAFF. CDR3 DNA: TGTGCCAGCAGCACTCCGGGGGCTGAAGCTTTCTTT.

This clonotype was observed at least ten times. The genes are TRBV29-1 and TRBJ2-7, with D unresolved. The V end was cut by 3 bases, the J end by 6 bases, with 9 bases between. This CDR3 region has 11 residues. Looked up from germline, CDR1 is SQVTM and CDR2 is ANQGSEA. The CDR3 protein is CSVDSSSEQYF. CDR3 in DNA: TGCAGCGTTGATTCGAGTTCCGAGCAGTACTTC.

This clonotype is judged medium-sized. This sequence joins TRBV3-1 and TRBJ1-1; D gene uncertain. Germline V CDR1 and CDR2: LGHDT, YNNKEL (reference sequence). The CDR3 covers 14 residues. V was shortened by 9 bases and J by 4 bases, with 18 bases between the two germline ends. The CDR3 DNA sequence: TGTGCCAGTACGAGTGGCGGTACTTTCACTGAAGCTTTCTTT. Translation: CASTSGGTFTEAFF.

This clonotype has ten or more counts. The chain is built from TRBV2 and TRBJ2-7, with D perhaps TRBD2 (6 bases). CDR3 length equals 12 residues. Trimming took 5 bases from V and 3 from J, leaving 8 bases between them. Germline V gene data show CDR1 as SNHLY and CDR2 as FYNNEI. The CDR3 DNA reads TGTGCCAGCAGTATAGCGGTCTACGAGCAGTACTTC. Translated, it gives CASSIAVYEQYF.

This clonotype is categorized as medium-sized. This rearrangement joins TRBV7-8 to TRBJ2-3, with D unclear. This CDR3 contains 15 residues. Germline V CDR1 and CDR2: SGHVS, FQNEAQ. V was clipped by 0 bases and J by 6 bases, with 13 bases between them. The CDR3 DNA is TGTGCCAGCAGCTTAGCATGGTCCCCACAGGATACGCAGTATTTT. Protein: CASSLAWSPQDTQYF.

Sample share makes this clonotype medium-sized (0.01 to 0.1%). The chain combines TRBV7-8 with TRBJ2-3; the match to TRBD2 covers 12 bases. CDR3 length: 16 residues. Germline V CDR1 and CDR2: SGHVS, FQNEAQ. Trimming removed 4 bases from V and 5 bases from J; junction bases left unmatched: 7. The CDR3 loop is CASSSRLAGDVDTQYF. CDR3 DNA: TGTGCCAGCAGCTCCCGACTAGCGGGAGATGTAGATACGCAGTATTTT.

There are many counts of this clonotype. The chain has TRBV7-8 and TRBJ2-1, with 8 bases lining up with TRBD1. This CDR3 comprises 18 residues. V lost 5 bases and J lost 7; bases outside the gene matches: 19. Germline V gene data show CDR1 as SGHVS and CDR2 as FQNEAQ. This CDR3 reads CASSPQDLDRARYNEQFF. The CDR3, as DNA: TGTGCCAGCAGCCCACAGGACCTGGACAGGGCAAGGTATAATGAGCAGTTCTTC.

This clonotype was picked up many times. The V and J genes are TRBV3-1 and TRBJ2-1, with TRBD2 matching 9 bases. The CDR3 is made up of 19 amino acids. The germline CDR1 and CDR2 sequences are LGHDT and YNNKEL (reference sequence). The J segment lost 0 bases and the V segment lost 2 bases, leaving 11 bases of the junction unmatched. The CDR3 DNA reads TGTGCCAGCAGCCAACCACTTACTAGCGGGTCGAGCTCCTACAATGAGCAGTTCTTC. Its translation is CASSQPLTSGSSSYNEQFF.

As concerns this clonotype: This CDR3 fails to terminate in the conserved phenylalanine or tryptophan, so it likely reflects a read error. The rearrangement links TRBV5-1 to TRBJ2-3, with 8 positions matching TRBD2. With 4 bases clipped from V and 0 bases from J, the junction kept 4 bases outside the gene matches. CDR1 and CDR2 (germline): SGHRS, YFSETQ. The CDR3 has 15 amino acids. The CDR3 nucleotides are TGCGCCAGCAGCCTATTAGCGGGAAGCACAGATACGCAGTATTCT. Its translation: CASSLLAGSTDTQYS.

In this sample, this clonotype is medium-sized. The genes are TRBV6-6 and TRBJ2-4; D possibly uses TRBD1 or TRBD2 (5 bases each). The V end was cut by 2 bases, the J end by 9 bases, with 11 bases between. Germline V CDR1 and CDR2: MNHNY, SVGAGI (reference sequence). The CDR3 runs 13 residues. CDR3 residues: CASSYRDVGIQYF. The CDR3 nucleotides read TGTGCCAGCAGTTACCGGGACGTCGGCATTCAGTACTTC.